The entry below describes one T cell receptor beta chain. The repertoire was sequenced with immunoSEQ multiplex PCR; TCRdb's copy has only in-frame clones and lacks some. The profile shows more than 85,000 clones, 65% to 90% of them singletons. V gave up 6 bases and J gave up 5 bases, with 14 bases separating them. Germline CDR1 reads MNHEY; CDR2 reads SVGAGI. The CDR3 length is 15 residues. This sample stems from a study of blood T cell repertoires in COVID-19. Study summary: The analysed material was cDNA or gDNA that came from T cells, B-cell-depleted T cells, or PBMCs.

This TCR derives from a man aged 45-65 years with acute or convalescent COVID-19. The chain recombines TRBV6-5 with TRBJ1-6; D gene uncertain. Sample: peripheral blood. The DNA for the CDR3 is TGTGCCAGCAGCCGTGAGGAGGGCAATAATTCACCCCTCCACTTT. This translates into CASSREEGNNSPLHF.